This TCR beta chain was recovered during a study of blood T cell repertoires in COVID-19. This CDR3 spans 14 amino acids. Trimming removed 4 bases at V and 6 bases at J, with 15 bases between. Germline lookup yields CDR1 SGHDN and CDR2 FVKESK. The table came from immunoSEQ multiplex PCR; TCRdb's copy has only in-frame clones and leaves some out. The sample lists 360,000 or so clones; 90% were seen once. Sequenced: peripheral blood. The TCR originated in a young man with active or convalescent COVID-19. V is TRBV14 and J is TRBJ1-2; D call uncertain. The CDR3 spells CASSPYWSVDGYTF. CDR3 coding DNA: TGTGCCAGCAGCCCGTACTGGTCGGTGGATGGCTACACCTTC. Filled out from reference TRBV14 and TRBJ1-2, the complete variable domain reads EAGVTQFPSHSVIEKGQTVTLRCDPISGHDNLYWYRRVMGKEIKFLLHFVKESKQDESGMPNNRFLAERTGGTYSTLKVQPAELEDSGVYFCASSPYWSVDGYTFGSGTRLTVV.